The 21 T cell receptor beta chains listed next were all sequenced from one sample in a study of OX40 agonist ivuxolimab in advanced cancers. Sequenced by immunoSEQ multiplex PCR; TCRdb stores in-frame clones only, minus some. The sample holds some 74,000 clones, around 90% seen once. This specimen consisted of CD4+ or CD8+ T cells sorted from blood, obtained in a trial of the OX40 agonist ivuxolimab. The receptor set was obtained from an adult with an advanced solid tumor such as melanoma, head and neck, liver or kidney cancer.

This sequence joins TRBV7-8 and TRBJ1-5; possibly TRBD1 for D (6 bases). The germline V and J ends were trimmed by 1 base and 6 bases, with 7 bases remaining between them. The length of the CDR3 is 13 residues. Per the germline V gene, CDR1 is SGHVS and CDR2 is FQNEAQ. In DNA, the CDR3 is TGTGCCAGCAGCTTAGACAGGGCTCAGCCCCAGCATTTT. Amino acids: CASSLDRAQPQHF.

The chain recombines TRBV19 with TRBJ1-2; no clear D. There are 15 residues in the CDR3. V lost 3 bases and J 0 bases, leaving 11 bases between the germline ends. Looked up from germline, CDR1 is LNHDA and CDR2 is SQIVND (reference sequence). The CDR3, as DNA: TGTGCCAGTAGTATTGAGGCATCTGCTAACTATGGCTACACCTTC. This translates into CASSIEASANYGYTF.

The chain is built from TRBV6-4 and TRBJ2-5, with D possibly TRBD2 on 5 matching bases. Trimming cost V 4 bases and J 6 bases, with 15 bases left between them. CDR3 length: 14 amino acids. Per germline, CDR1 MRHNA and CDR2 SNTAGT. CDR3 sequence reads: CASSVVSRGQTQYF. CDR3 sequence (DNA): TGTGCCAGCAGTGTGGTTAGCCGCGGGCAGACCCAGTACTTC.

V gene TRBV30 combines with J gene TRBJ1-1; D is unresolved. The CDR3 is 15 residues long. Between the trimmed V and J ends, which lost 3 bases and 1 base, there was a span of 15 bases. Germline V gene lookup returns CDR1 GTSNPN and CDR2 SVGIG (reference sequence). CDR3 nucleotides: TGTGCCTGGAGCCGTTTGCGGGAGTGGAACACTGAAGCTTTCTTT. Translating it yields CAWSRLREWNTEAFF.

The rearrangement joins TRBV5-3 to TRBJ1-1; TRBD1 matches 12 bases. TRBV5-3 is an ORF, and what it does is uncertain. The CDR3 is 17 amino acids. V trimming: 4 bases; J trimming: 3 bases; junction bases outside the gene matches: 10. CDR3: CARSPRDRGRADTEAFF. DNA of the CDR3: TGTGCCAGAAGCCCCCGGGACAGGGGGCGCGCGGACACTGAAGCTTTCTTT.

The chain uses TRBV29-1 and TRBJ2-7, with unresolved D. V was shortened by 2 bases and J by 2 bases, with 13 bases between the two germline ends. Germline V gene sequence: CDR1 SQVTM, CDR2 ANQGSEA. CDR3 length equals 14 residues. The CDR3 protein is CSVELGSIAYEQYF. The CDR3 DNA is TGCAGCGTTGAATTAGGTAGTATTGCCTACGAGCAGTACTTC.

This chain joins TRBV5-4 and TRBJ2-7, with TRBD2 matching over 13 bases. Germline assignment: CDR1 SGHNT and CDR2 YYREEE (reference sequence). The J segment lost 2 bases and the V segment lost 4 bases, leaving 3 bases of the junction unmatched. The CDR3 contains 15 residues. CDR3 in DNA: TGTGCCAGCAGCCCCGGGACTAGCGGGACCTACGAGCAGTACTTC. Encoded protein: CASSPGTSGTYEQYF.

The CDR3 loop is CASSVGSSVVNEQFF. CDR3 sequence (DNA): TGTGCCAGCAGCGTCGGGTCTAGCGTAGTGAATGAGCAGTTCTTC. The chain employs TRBV9 and TRBJ2-1; tentatively, D is TRBD2 (6 bases). This CDR3 is 15 amino acids long. Germline V gives CDR1 SGDLS, CDR2 YYNGEE. The V and J ends lost 2 bases and 7 bases respectively, with 16 bases between them. The full variable domain, completed using reference TRBV9 and TRBJ2-1, is DSGVTQTPKHLITATGQRVTLRCSPRSGDLSVYWYQQSLDQGLQFLIQYYNGEERAKGNILERFSAQQFPDLHSELNLSSLELGDSALYFCASSVGSSVVNEQFFGPGTRLTVL.

This chain uses TRBV4-1 with TRBJ2-3, with TRBD2 identical over 13 bases. CDR1 is MGHRA, CDR2 YSYEKL, per germline. The CDR3 loop spans 17 amino acids. V shed 4 bases, J shed 4 bases, and the junction held 8 bases outside the gene matches. The CDR3 coding sequence is TGCGCCAGCAGCCCGGGACTAGCGGGGATAAAGTCAGATACGCAGTATTTT. Protein product: CASSPGLAGIKSDTQYF.

The chain combines TRBV27 with TRBJ2-5; D is tentatively TRBD1 or TRBD2 (5 bases each). Germline V CDR1 and CDR2: MNHEY, SMNVEV (reference sequence). The CDR3 totals 14 residues. Trimming cost V 6 bases and J 5 bases, with 16 bases left between them. The CDR3 coding sequence is TGTGCCAGCAGCTCCCTGGGGGTCCCGGAGACCCAGTACTTC. Translated, it gives CASSSLGVPETQYF.

The rearrangement joins TRBV6-5 to TRBJ1-2, with 9 bases fitting TRBD1. The CDR3 extends over 13 amino acids. Trimming cost V 6 bases and J 8 bases; bases outside gene matches: 7. Germline CDR1 reads MNHEY; CDR2 reads SVGAGI. The DNA of the CDR3 is TGTGCCAGCAGCGACAGGGGGTTCGGGGGCTACACCTTC. It translates to CASSDRGFGGYTF.

This chain uses TRBV5-4 with TRBJ1-3, with D unresolved. V lost 2 bases and J lost 0, with 15 bases in between. Looked up from germline, CDR1 is SGHNT and CDR2 is YYREEE (reference sequence). This CDR3 region has 17 residues. Written as DNA, the CDR3 is TGTGCCAGCAGCTTACAAGGGAGCAGGATCTCTGGAAACACCATATATTTT. Translated, it gives CASSLQGSRISGNTIYF.

This clone was recorded only once. V gene TRBV27 combines with J gene TRBJ2-2, with TRBD1 as a possible D gene (6 bases). The CDR3 covers 15 residues. In germline, CDR1 is MNHEY, CDR2 SMNVEV (reference sequence). The V end was cut by 8 bases, the J end by 2 bases, with 15 bases between. CDR3 loop: CASRSGQLNTGELFF. The DNA for the CDR3 is TGTGCCAGCCGGAGCGGACAGCTCAACACCGGGGAGCTGTTTTTT.

This clone has more than one count but fewer than ten. J is TRBJ1-1 and V is TRBV19, with D maybe TRBD1 (6 bases). V was cut by 3 bases and J by 6 bases, with 14 bases left in between. This CDR3 region has 14 residues. CDR1 is LNHDA, CDR2 SQIVND, per germline (reference sequence). The DNA for the CDR3 is TGTGCCAGTAGTATGGACAGAGAAAACGCTGAAGCTTTCTTT. It specifies CASSMDRENAEAFF. Based on the CDR3 plus reference TRBV19 and TRBJ1-1, the full variable domain is DGGITQSPKYLFRKEGQNVTLSCEQNLNHDAMYWYRQDPGQGLRLIYYSQIVNDFQKGDIAEGYSVSREKKESFPLTVTSAQKNPTAFYLCASSMDRENAEAFFGQGTRLTVV.

The chain combines TRBV7-2 with TRBJ2-5; D unclear. The last part of the DNA fits TRBJ2-7 better; the J call may be wrong. The germline gives CDR1 SGHTA, CDR2 FQGNSA. The CDR3 is 14 residues long. The CDR3 loop is CASGRSQVGYEQYF. The CDR3 bases are TGTGCCAGTGGAAGGTCTCAAGTTGGATACGAGCAGTACTTC.

This chain connects TRBV30 to TRBJ1-6; unclear D gene. Germline V lookup: CDR1 GTSNPN, CDR2 SVGIG (reference sequence). V was pared by 2 bases and J by 3 bases, with 26 bases between. The CDR3 totals 20 residues. The CDR3 region has the DNA TGTGCCTGGAGTTCCCAGCAGCTCCTCACCTCCCGCCTCTATAATTCACCCCTCCACTTT. This gives the protein CAWSSQQLLTSRLYNSPLHF.

This chain joins TRBV6-6 and TRBJ2-1; 7 bases match TRBD2. Germline-derived CDR1 and CDR2 are MNHNY and SVGAGI (reference sequence). This CDR3 has 14 residues. V lost 5 bases to trimming and J lost 6 bases; unmatched junction nucleotides: 7. The DNA of the CDR3 is TGTGCCAGCAGTAAAACTAGCGTTGGCAATGAGCAGTTCTTC. It encodes CASSKTSVGNEQFF.

V is TRBV6-1 and J is TRBJ1-2; unclear D gene. The CDR3 spans 14 residues. The germline V gene encodes CDR1 MNHNS and CDR2 SASEGT. V gave up 6 bases and J gave up 2 bases, with 13 bases separating them. The CDR3, as DNA: TGTGCCAGCAGGAAGACGGAATTAAACTATGGCTACACCTTC. Translating gives CASRKTELNYGYTF.

This clone was seen only once. V usage is TRBV7-9 and J usage is TRBJ1-4; unclear D gene. Germline assignment: CDR1 SEHNR and CDR2 FQNEAQ (reference sequence). V was trimmed by 5 bases and J by 8 bases, leaving 12 bases between them. This CDR3 comprises 13 residues. The CDR3 sequence is CASSQAVGEKLFF. The CDR3 nucleotides read TGTGCCAGCAGCCAAGCGGTTGGGGAAAAACTGTTTTTT.

The rearrangement joins TRBV5-1 to TRBJ2-1; TRBD2 matches at 9 bases. Per germline, CDR1 SGHRS and CDR2 YFSETQ. The ends lost 0 bases at V and 3 bases at J; junction bases unmatched: 4. The CDR3 loop spans 16 amino acids. The CDR3, as DNA: TGCGCCAGCAGCTTGGTACCGCGGGGGGGCTACAATGAGCAGTTCTTC. This sequence encodes CASSLVPRGGYNEQFF.

This clone occurred a few times. The rearrangement uses TRBV28 and TRBJ2-5; 8 positions match TRBD2. Trimming took 5 bases from V and 4 from J; bases not matched to a gene: 15. The CDR3 consists of 17 residues. Germline CDR1 is MDHEN and CDR2 is SYDVKM. CDR3 sequence: CASSPRPRGGLPETQYF. The CDR3 nucleotides read TGTGCCAGCAGTCCCCGGCCCCGCGGGGGGCTTCCAGAGACCCAGTACTTC.